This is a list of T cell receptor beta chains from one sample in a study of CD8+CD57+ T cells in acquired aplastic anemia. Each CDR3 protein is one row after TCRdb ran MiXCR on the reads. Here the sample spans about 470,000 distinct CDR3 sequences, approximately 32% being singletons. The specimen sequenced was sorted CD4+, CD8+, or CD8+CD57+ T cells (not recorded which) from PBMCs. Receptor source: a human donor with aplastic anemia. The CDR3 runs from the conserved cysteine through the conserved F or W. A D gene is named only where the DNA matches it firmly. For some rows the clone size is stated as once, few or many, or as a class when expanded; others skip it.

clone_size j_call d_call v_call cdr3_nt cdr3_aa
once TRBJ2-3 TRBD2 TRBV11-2 TGTGCCAGCAGCCCTTATAGCGGGGGGAGCACAGATACGCAGTATTTT CASSPYSGGSTDTQYF
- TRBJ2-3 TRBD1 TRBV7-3 TGTGCCAGCAGCGAACGGACAGGGTCAGTAACAGATACGCAGTATTTT CASSERTGSVTDTQYF
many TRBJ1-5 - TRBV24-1 TGTGCCACCAGTGATCAGAGTTTCAATCAGCCCCAGCATTTT CATSDQSFNQPQHF
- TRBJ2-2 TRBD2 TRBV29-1 TGCAGCGTTGTAGGCGGGAGGGTTTCCGGGGAGCTGTTTTTT CSVVGGRVSGELFF
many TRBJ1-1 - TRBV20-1 TGCAGTGCTAGTCCCTTTTTGGGAGGCGCTTTCTTT CSASPFLGGAFF
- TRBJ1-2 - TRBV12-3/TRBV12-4 TGTGCCAGCAGTTCGGACGGATTCTATGGCTACACCTTC CASSSDGFYGYTF
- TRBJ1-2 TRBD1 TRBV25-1 TGTGCCAGCAGACGCACGGGGACAGGGAGCTATGGCTACACCTTC CASRRTGTGSYGYTF
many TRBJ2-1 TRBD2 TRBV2 TGTGCCAGCAGCGCGGGACTAGCGGGAGGCACCGAGCAGTTCTTC CASSAGLAGGTEQFF
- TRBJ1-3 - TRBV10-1 TGCGCCAGCACGGACACTTTAAACTCTGGAAACACCATATATTTT CASTDTLNSGNTIYF
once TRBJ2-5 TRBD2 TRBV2 TGTGCCAGCAGCACTAGCGTTGAAGAGACCCAGTACTTC CASSTSVEETQYF
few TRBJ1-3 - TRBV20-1 TGCAGTGCAAAAAAAGGACAGAGCTTCTCTGGAAACACCATATATTTT CSAKKGQSFSGNTIYF
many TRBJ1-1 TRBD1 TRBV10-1 TGCGCCAGCAGTGCCGACAGGGGCACTGAAGCTTTCTTT CASSADRGTEAFF
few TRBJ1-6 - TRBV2 TGTGCCAGCAGGGGAAGTGCAGCCAATAATTCACCCCTCCACTTT CASRGSAANNSPLHF
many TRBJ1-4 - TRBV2 TGTGCCAGCAGTGTAGGGTTAAGCGAAAAACTGTTTTTT CASSVGLSEKLFF
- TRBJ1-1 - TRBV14 TGTGCCAGCAGCCGGATGGGATTGAACACTGAAGCTTTCTTT CASSRMGLNTEAFF
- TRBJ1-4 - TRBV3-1 TGTGCCAGCAGACAAGCAACTAATGAAAAACTGTTTTTT CASRQATNEKLFF
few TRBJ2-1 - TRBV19 TGTGCCAGTAGAAGCAGTGCCGGGATGGTGTACAATGAGCAGTTCTTC CASRSSAGMVYNEQFF
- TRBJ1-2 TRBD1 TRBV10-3 TGTGCCATCAGTGCTGAGACAGGGGCCGCGGTATTAGGCTACACCTTC CAISAETGAAVLGYTF
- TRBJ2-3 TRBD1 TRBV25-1 TGTGCCAGCAACGGGACAGGGGGCACAGATACGCAGTATTTT CASNGTGGTDTQYF
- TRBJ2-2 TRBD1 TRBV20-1 TGCAGTGCTAGCCTCGGCGGGACAGGGGTCTTCGGGGAGCTGTTTTTT CSASLGGTGVFGELFF
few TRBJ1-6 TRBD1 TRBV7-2 TGTGCCAGCAGCCGACAGACAGGGGGTGAGATTCCCCTCCACTTT CASSRQTGGEIPLHF
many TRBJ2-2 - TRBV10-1 TGCGCCAGCGGGAGCGCGGACACCGGGGAGCTGTTTTTT CASGSADTGELFF
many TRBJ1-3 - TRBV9 TGTGCCAGCAGCGTAGGAGGGGCTCGACCCTCTGGAAACACCATATATTTT CASSVGGARPSGNTIYF
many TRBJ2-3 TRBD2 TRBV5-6 TGTGCCAGCAGCCGACTAGCGGGAGGTACAGATACGCAGTATTTT CASSRLAGGTDTQYF
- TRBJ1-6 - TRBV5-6 TGTGCCAGCAGTCAATTCGGGCCCGACAGGACCAATTCACCCCTCCACTTT CASSQFGPDRTNSPLHF
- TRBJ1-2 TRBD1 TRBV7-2 TGTGCCAGCAGCTTAGACAGGGGACAGGGGGACGGCTACACCTTC CASSLDRGQGDGYTF
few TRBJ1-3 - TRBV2 TGTGCCAGCGGACTACAGGGTATGGGAAACACCATATATTTT CASGLQGMGNTIYF
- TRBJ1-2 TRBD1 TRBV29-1 TGCAGCGTTGTGCAGGGGGTAAAGCCTGGCTACACCTTC CSVVQGVKPGYTF
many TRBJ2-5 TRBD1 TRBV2 TGTGCCAGCAGTGAAGGAGGACAGGGAGAGACCCAGTACTTC CASSEGGQGETQYF
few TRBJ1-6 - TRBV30 TGTGCCTGGAGTACAGGAGGCACTTCCTATAATTCACCCCTCCACTTT CAWSTGGTSYNSPLHF
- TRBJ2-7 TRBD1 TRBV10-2 TGCGCCAGCAGTGAGAAGAAACAGGGGGCGTGCGAGCAGTACTTC CASSEKKQGACEQYF
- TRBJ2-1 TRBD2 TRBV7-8 TGTGCCAGCAGGTGGAGACTAGCGGGAGGGATCAATGAGCAGTTCTTC CASRWRLAGGINEQFF
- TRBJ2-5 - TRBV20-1 TGCAGTGCTTTGCGGACCCCGGCAGGGGAGACCCAGCACTTC CSALRTPAGETQHF
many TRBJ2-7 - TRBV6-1 TGTGCCAGCAGTGAAGAGGGACCTTCCTACGAGCAGTACTTC CASSEEGPSYEQYF
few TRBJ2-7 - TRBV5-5 TGTGCCAGCAGCTTTCGAGTTGACGAGCAGTACTTC CASSFRVDEQYF
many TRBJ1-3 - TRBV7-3 TGTGCCAGCAGCTTAACCTCTGGAAACACCATATATTTT CASSLTSGNTIYF
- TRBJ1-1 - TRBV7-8 TGTGCCAGCAGCCCCAGGACAGAGACTGAAGCTTTCTTT CASSPRTETEAFF
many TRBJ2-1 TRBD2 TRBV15 TGTGCCACCAGCACACTCTACCGCTCCGGGACTAGCGGGAGGGATGAGCAGTTCTTC CATSTLYRSGTSGRDEQFF
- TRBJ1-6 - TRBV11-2 TGTGCCAGCAGCTTATCAGTTCTAAGGCGCTCTTCACCCCTCCACTTT CASSLSVLRRSSPLHF
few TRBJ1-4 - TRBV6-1 TGTGCCAGCAGTGGGACAGAGCCCGAAAAACTGTTTTTT CASSGTEPEKLFF
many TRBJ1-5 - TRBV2 TGTGCCAGCAGTGAAACAGGTCCAAGACAGCCCCAGCATTTT CASSETGPRQPQHF
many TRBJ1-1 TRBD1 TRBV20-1 TGCAGTGCTTCTACAGGGGGCAAAGCTTTCTTT CSASTGGKAFF
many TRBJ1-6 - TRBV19 TGTGCCAGTAGTATTCGCGGCGGAGGAGGGGGAAATTCACCCCTCCACTTT CASSIRGGGGGNSPLHF
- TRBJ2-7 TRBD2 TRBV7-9 TGTGCCAGCAGCCCCCCGGGGCTGGGAAGCGGGAGAAAGTACTTC CASSPPGLGSGRKYF
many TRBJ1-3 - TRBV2 TGTGCCAGCAGAGAACAGAACGCTGGAAACACCATATATTTT CASREQNAGNTIYF
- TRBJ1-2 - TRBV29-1 TGCAGCGTTGCCGGGCAGGCGCCAGACTATGGCTACACCTTC CSVAGQAPDYGYTF
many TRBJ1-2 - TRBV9 TGTGCCAGCAGCGTAGGGGAAGAAGGCTACACCTTC CASSVGEEGYTF
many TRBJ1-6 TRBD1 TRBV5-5 TGTGCCAGCCCTACGGGACAGGGAAACAATTCACCCCTCCACTTT CASPTGQGNNSPLHF
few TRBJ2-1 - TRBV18 TGTGCCAGCTCCCCTCTAGCGAATGAGCAGTTCTTC CASSPLANEQFF
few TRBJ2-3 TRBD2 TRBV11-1 TGTGCCAGCAGCGCCAAGGGGAGCGGGAGGTTTCAGACAGATACGCAGTATTTT CASSAKGSGRFQTDTQYF